Below are 18 T cell receptor beta chains sequenced from a single sample in a study of blood T cell repertoires in COVID-19. Produced via immunoSEQ multiplex PCR; TCRdb's table is partial and in-frame only. In the table there are about 65,000 clones, about 84% of which are singletons. Sequenced sample: peripheral blood. All receptors derive from a human donor in a cohort sampled during active COVID-19.

This chain links TRBV9 with TRBJ1-2; possibly TRBD1 for D (5 bases). V dropped 4 bases and J dropped 5 bases, with 15 bases sitting between them. The germline V gene has CDR1 SGDLS and CDR2 YYNGEE. This CDR3 is 14 amino acids long. The CDR3 is CASSSDGAGYGYTF. The CDR3 DNA reads as TGTGCCAGCAGCTCCGATGGGGCCGGATATGGCTACACCTTC.

This clone was observed a single time. V usage is TRBV6-6 and J usage is TRBJ2-7, with 8 bases matching TRBD2. The germline CDR1 and CDR2 sequences are MNHNY and SVGAGI (reference sequence). Trimming cost V 5 bases and J 7 bases; bases outside gene matches: 13. The CDR3 has 15 residues. CDR3 in amino acids: CASSQERGRVGEQYF. The CDR3, as DNA: TGTGCCAGCAGTCAGGAGCGGGGGAGGGTTGGGGAGCAGTACTTC.

The V and J genes are TRBV7-2 and TRBJ2-3; 11 bases fit TRBD2. V shed 5 bases, J shed 4 bases, and the junction held 8 bases outside the gene matches. The CDR3 is 16 amino acids. Germline loops: CDR1 SGHTA, CDR2 FQGNSA. The CDR3 spells CASSHSGGARSDTQYF. CDR3 sequence (DNA): TGTGCCAGCAGCCATAGCGGGGGGGCCAGGTCAGATACGCAGTATTTT.

This chain joins TRBV6-2 or TRBV6-3 and TRBJ2-1; 14 nucleotides agree with TRBD2. CDR1 MNHEY and CDR2 SVGEGT come from the germline V gene. The CDR3 runs to 18 residues. J gave up 4 bases and V 1 base, and 6 bases lay outside the gene matches. The CDR3 coding sequence is TGTGCCAGCAGTTACTTGGGACTAGCGGGGGTTATATACAATGAGCAGTTCTTC. This codes for CASSYLGLAGVIYNEQFF.

The V call is TRBV4-3, the J call TRBJ1-3; 11 bases agree with TRBD1. After removal of 4 bases from V and 2 bases from J, the junction contained 7 bases not matched to a gene. The V gene's germline CDR1 is LGHNA and CDR2 YSLEER. The CDR3 contains 17 residues. CDR3 in DNA: TGCGCCAGCAGCCCTATGGGGACAGGGGGGCCTGGAAACACCATATATTTT. Its translation: CASSPMGTGGPGNTIYF.

This sequence joins TRBV7-2 and TRBJ1-5, with 9 positions matching TRBD1. V shed 5 bases and J 2 bases; nucleotides not matched to a gene: 7. The CDR3 is 16 amino acids. CDR1 is SGHTA and CDR2 is FQGNSA in the germline V gene. CDR3 sequence: CASSPHRQGGNQPQHF. In DNA, the CDR3 is TGTGCCAGCAGCCCCCATCGACAGGGGGGCAATCAGCCCCAGCATTTT.

The V call is TRBV5-4, the J call TRBJ1-4; TRBD1 is a possible D gene (5 bases). This CDR3 spans 15 amino acids. V lost 4 bases and J lost 3, with 13 bases in between. Germline V gene lookup returns CDR1 SGHNT and CDR2 YYREEE (reference sequence). The CDR3 DNA reads TGTGCCAGCAGCCGGCGGGGGTCGGCTAATGAAAAACTGTTTTTT. Translation gives CASSRRGSANEKLFF.

The chain carries TRBV12-3 or TRBV12-4 and TRBJ2-1; 7 bases align to TRBD2. With V trimmed by 3 bases and J by 8 bases, 4 bases remained unmatched. The CDR3 contains 13 residues. Here the CDR3 reads CASSFRGGHEQFF. Written as DNA, the CDR3 is TGTGCCAGCAGTTTTCGCGGGGGACATGAGCAGTTCTTC.

V gene TRBV14 combines with J gene TRBJ2-3; possibly TRBD2 for D (5 bases). Deletions cut 4 bases from V and 1 base from J, with 9 bases between. The CDR3 covers 14 residues. Germline lookup yields CDR1 SGHDN and CDR2 FVKESK. In DNA, the CDR3 is TGTGCCAGCAGCCGTCGGACTGGCACAGATACGCAGTATTTT. Protein: CASSRRTGTDTQYF.

The rearrangement links TRBV5-1 to TRBJ2-7, with D tentatively TRBD1 (6 bases). This CDR3 spans 14 amino acids. Per the germline V gene, CDR1 is SGHRS and CDR2 is YFSETQ. V lost 6 bases, J lost 0 bases, and 13 bases lay in between. For the CDR3, the DNA is TGCGCCAGCACCCTGGACAGAAGCTCCTACGAGCAGTACTTC. This codes for CASTLDRSSYEQYF. The whole variable domain, remainder taken from reference TRBV5-1 and TRBJ2-7, is KAGVTQTPRYLIKTRGQQVTLSCSPISGHRSVSWYQQTPGQGLQFLFEYFSETQRNKGNFPGRFSGRQFSNSRSEMNVSTLELGDSALYLCASTLDRSSYEQYFGPGTRLTVT.

This sequence joins TRBV5-1 and TRBJ1-1, with TRBD1 matching over 7 bases. Germline CDR1 and CDR2: SGHRS and YFSETQ. The length of the CDR3 is 13 residues. Germline trimming cut 4 bases from V and 5 bases from J; bases unmatched to any gene: 5. The CDR3 DNA reads TGCGCCAGCAGCCAAGACAGGGATACTGAAGCTTTCTTT. Amino acids: CASSQDRDTEAFF.

V gene TRBV5-6 combines with J gene TRBJ1-5; D is perhaps TRBD1 (5 bases). This CDR3 region has 13 residues. The V gene lost 4 bases and the J gene lost 4 bases, with 9 bases spanning the gap. CDR1 SGHDT and CDR2 YYEEEE come from the germline V gene. CDR3 in DNA: TGTGCCAGCAGCCCTTCAGGGAATCAGCCCCAGCATTTT. Its protein product is CASSPSGNQPQHF.

In its sample, this clone was seen once. The chain carries TRBV11-3 and TRBJ2-5; 7 bases map to TRBD1. Per germline, CDR1 SGHNT and CDR2 YENEEA. This CDR3 comprises 15 residues. The V and J ends lost 1 base and 2 bases, in that order; junction bases with no gene match: 4. Here the CDR3 DNA reads TGTGCCAGCAGCTTAGGACAGGGATCACAAGAGACCCAGTACTTC. Translated, it gives CASSLGQGSQETQYF.

The CDR3, as DNA: TGTGCCAGCAGCGCCTACCGGGACGAGCAGTACTTC. Protein: CASSAYRDEQYF. V usage is TRBV2 and J usage is TRBJ2-7; D uncertain. Deletions cut 6 bases from V and 5 bases from J, with 11 bases between. Per the germline V gene, CDR1 is SNHLY and CDR2 is FYNNEI. The CDR3 spans 12 residues.

This sequence joins TRBV3-1 (or the pseudogene TRBV3-2) and TRBJ1-1, with a possible D match to TRBD1 (5 bases). Germline values: CDR1 LGHDT, CDR2 YNNKEL (reference sequence). The CDR3 runs to 14 residues. Trimming took 3 bases from V and 2 from J, leaving 10 bases between them. CDR3 DNA: TGTGCCAGCAGCCACAGGGATCGTAACACTGAAGCTTTCTTT. Protein: CASSHRDRNTEAFF.

The gene calls are TRBV5-1 and TRBJ1-4; D might be TRBD1 (5 bases). With 0 bases removed from V and 5 bases from J, the gap between germline ends came to 8 bases. The CDR3 loop spans 14 amino acids. Germline V gene lookup returns CDR1 SGHRS and CDR2 YFSETQ. The CDR3 DNA is TGCGCCAGCAGCTTGGGACAGATAAATGAAAAACTGTTTTTT. It yields the protein CASSLGQINEKLFF. Together with reference TRBV5-1 and TRBJ1-4, the CDR3 gives the full variable domain: KAGVTQTPRYLIKTRGQQVTLSCSPISGHRSVSWYQQTPGQGLQFLFEYFSETQRNKGNFPGRFSGRQFSNSRSEMNVSTLELGDSALYLCASSLGQINEKLFFGSGTQLSVL.

The chain joins TRBV10-1 to TRBJ2-1; TRBD2 aligns across 12 bases. This CDR3 is built from 15 residues. After removal of 8 bases from V and 7 bases from J, the junction contained 9 bases not matched to a gene. Germline values: CDR1 WNHNN, CDR2 SYGVQD (reference sequence). The CDR3 loop is CASSSSGGAWNEQFF. CDR3 in DNA: TGCGCCAGCTCTTCTAGCGGGGGGGCCTGGAATGAGCAGTTCTTC.

This chain links TRBV6-2 or TRBV6-3 with TRBJ1-2; weak D call: TRBD1 (6 bases). The CDR3 consists of 16 residues. The V gene lost 4 bases and the J gene lost 2 bases, with 17 bases spanning the gap. Germline CDR1 and CDR2: MNHEY and SVGEGT. The CDR3 DNA reads as TGTGCCAGCAGTTGGGACATCCAGGCCTTAAACTATGGCTACACCTTC. As protein: CASSWDIQALNYGYTF.